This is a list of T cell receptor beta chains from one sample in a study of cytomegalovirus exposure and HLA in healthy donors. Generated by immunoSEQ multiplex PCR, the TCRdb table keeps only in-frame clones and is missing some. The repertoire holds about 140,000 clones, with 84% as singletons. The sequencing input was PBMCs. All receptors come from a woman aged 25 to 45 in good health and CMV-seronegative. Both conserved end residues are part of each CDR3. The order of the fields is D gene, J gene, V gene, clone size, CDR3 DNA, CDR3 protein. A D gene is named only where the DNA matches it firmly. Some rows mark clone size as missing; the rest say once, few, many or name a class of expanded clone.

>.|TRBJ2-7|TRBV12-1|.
TGTGCCAGCAGCATATACAGGGGGTGCACCTCTAACTACGAGCAGTACTTC
CASSIYRGCTSNYEQYF
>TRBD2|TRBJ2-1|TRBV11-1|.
TGTGCCAGCCAGAGAGGGCGGGGGGGCCCTAATGAGCAGTTCTTC
CASQRGRGGPNEQFF
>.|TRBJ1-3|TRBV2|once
TGTGCCAGGGGCCACGTATCCGGAAACACCATATATTTT
CARGHVSGNTIYF
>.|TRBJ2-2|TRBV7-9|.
TGTGCCAGCAGCTTAGTGGCGCAGGTCACCGGGGAGCTGTTTTTT
CASSLVAQVTGELFF
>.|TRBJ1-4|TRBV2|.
TGTGCCAGCAGCCAACTTACGGCTAATGAAAAACTGTTTTTT
CASSQLTANEKLFF
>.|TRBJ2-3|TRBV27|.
TGTGCCAGCAGTCTAGTTTCTCACACAGATACGCAGTATTTT
CASSLVSHTDTQYF
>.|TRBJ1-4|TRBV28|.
TGTGCCAGCAGTCCCCCCGGTACAACTAATGAAAAACTGTTTTTT
CASSPPGTTNEKLFF
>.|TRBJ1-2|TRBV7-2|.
TGTGCCAGCAGCTTAGATTTCGGGGGAGTTCTGTATGGCTACACCTTC
CASSLDFGGVLYGYTF
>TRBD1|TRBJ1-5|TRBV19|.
TGTGCCAGTAGGCGATCCGGGACAGCTAGCAATCAGCCCCAGCATTTT
CASRRSGTASNQPQHF
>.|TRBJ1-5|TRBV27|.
TGTGCCAGCAGTTTATTGTCACCCGGGGGCAATCAGCCCCAGCATTTT
CASSLLSPGGNQPQHF
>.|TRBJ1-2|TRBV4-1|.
TGCGCCAGCAGCCAAGGACCCGCAGAAACGGGTGGCTACACCTTC
CASSQGPAETGGYTF
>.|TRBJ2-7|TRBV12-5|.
TGTGCTAGTGGAACAGGGAGCTACGAGCAGTACTTC
CASGTGSYEQYF
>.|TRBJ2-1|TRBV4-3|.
TGCGCCAGCAGCCAGGCCGGGGCGGGGCACAATGAGCAGTTCTTC
CASSQAGAGHNEQFF
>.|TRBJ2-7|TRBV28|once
TGTGCCAGCAGAGACCAGGGCTTTGGACCCTACGAGCAGTACTTC
CASRDQGFGPYEQYF
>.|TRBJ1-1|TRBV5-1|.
TGCGCCAGCAGCTTTGCACCGGGTTCACCTGAAGCTTTCTTT
CASSFAPGSPEAFF
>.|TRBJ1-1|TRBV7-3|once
TGTGCCAGCAGCTTTTTGGAGGAGGACACTGAAGCTTTCTTT
CASSFLEEDTEAFF
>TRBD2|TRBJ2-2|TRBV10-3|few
TGTGCCATCAGTGTTGCGGGGGTCAACACCGGGGAGCTGTTTTTT
CAISVAGVNTGELFF
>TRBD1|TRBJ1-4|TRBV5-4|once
TGTGCCAGCAGCTTGGCTGGGGTAGGGGGCGCCGGGAATGAAAAACTGTTTTTT
CASSLAGVGGAGNEKLFF
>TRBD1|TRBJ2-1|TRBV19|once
TGTGCCAGTAGTAGACAGGGGTCCTACAATGAGCAGTTCTTC
CASSRQGSYNEQFF
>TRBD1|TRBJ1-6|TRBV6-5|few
TGTGCCAGCAGTTACTCGACAGGGGATTCACCCCTCCACTTT
CASSYSTGDSPLHF
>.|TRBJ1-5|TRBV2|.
TGTGCCACCTCCCCAGGGGCTCGGACGCCCCAGCATTTT
CATSPGARTPQHF
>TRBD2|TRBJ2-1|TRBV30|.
TGTGCCTGGAAGAGAGGACTAGCGGAAACTTTTTTACGGGGGGAGCAGTTCTTC
CAWKRGLAETFLRGEQFF
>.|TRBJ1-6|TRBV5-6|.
TGTGCCAGCAGCTCCGATGGGGGGAGGGTCCATTCACCCCTCCACTTT
CASSSDGGRVHSPLHF